One T cell receptor beta chain is described in this entry. Its antigen is unknown. V dropped 0 bases and J dropped 3 bases, with 12 bases sitting between them. Germline CDR1 and CDR2: SGHRS and YFSETQ. This CDR3 is built from 15 residues. The data were obtained in a study of shared clonotypes between healthy human individuals. On the study more broadly: Donors consisted of two women and three men between 18 and 49. Study observations and caveats: Sampling involved blood alone; tissue repertoires likely differ.

Assay: immunoSEQ multiplex PCR; the TCRdb copy retains only in-frame clones and omits some. The data show around 350,000 clones, around 79% seen once. Material: memory CD4+ T cells sorted from blood. Described subset: CD45RA-negative fraction. This clonotype was sampled from a man under 40 in good health. The chain recombines TRBV5-1 with TRBJ2-5, with a weak D call TRBD2 (6 bases). CDR3 residues: CASSLVATREETQYF. Here the CDR3 DNA reads TGCGCCAGCAGCTTGGTAGCGACTAGGGAAGAGACCCAGTACTTC.